Shown below are 5 T cell receptor beta chains from a single sample sequenced in a study of identical twins. TCRdb re-derived calls from the 5' RACE reads in MiXCR, one entry per CDR3 protein. The profile covers about 690,000 distinct CDR3 sequences, with over 5% appearing a single time and approximately 2% taken by the ten largest. The source material was naive T cells sorted from blood. The receptors here all came from a young man in good health.

This clonotype appeared a few times. The chain uses TRBV6-2 or TRBV6-3 and TRBJ2-7; the D call may be TRBD1 or TRBD2 (5 bases each). The CDR3 sequence is 14 residues long. Germline CDR1 is MNHEY and CDR2 is SVGEGT. The V and J ends lost 2 bases and 3 bases respectively, with 11 bases between them. CDR3 DNA: TGTGCCAGCAGTTACCCCGGGACGCACTACGAGCAGTACTTC. It encodes CASSYPGTHYEQYF.

This clonotype was recorded at least ten times. The junction differs from germline at one of its ends, possibly a read error. V is TRBV5-1 and J is TRBJ1-2; D remains unclear. The CDR3 runs to 13 residues. Germline V gives CDR1 SGHRS, CDR2 YFSETQ. Here the CDR3 reads CASSLDTNYGYTF. The CDR3 DNA is TGTGCCAGCAGCCTAGACACTAACTATGGCTACACCTTC.

The V gene is TRBV12-3 or TRBV12-4, the J gene TRBJ2-3; possibly TRBD2 for D (5 bases). Deletions cut 7 bases from V and 2 bases from J, with 13 bases between. CDR3 length equals 14 residues. The CDR3 DNA is TGTGCCAGCACAAGACGAGGGCCCACAGATACGCAGTATTTT. Translating it yields CASTRRGPTDTQYF.

This clonotype appeared many times. The chain couples TRBV20-1 to TRBJ2-5; D might be TRBD2 (5 bases). V was trimmed by 7 bases and J by 2 bases, leaving 17 bases between them. CDR1 is DFQATT and CDR2 is SNEGSKA in the germline V gene (reference sequence). The CDR3 is 14 amino acids. The CDR3 coding sequence is TGCAGTGGGAGGTTTAAGCAGCCTCAAGAGACCCAGTACTTC. Translated: CSGRFKQPQETQYF.

This clonotype appeared a few times. V usage is TRBV10-2 and J usage is TRBJ2-1, with TRBD2 as a possible D gene (7 bases). This CDR3 is built from 15 residues. Trimming removed 6 bases at V and 6 bases at J, with 18 bases between. Germline CDR1 and CDR2: WSHSY and SAAADI. The CDR3 loop is CASSPSGGAGNEQFF. The CDR3 DNA is TGCGCCAGCAGCCCGTCGGGGGGCGCGGGCAATGAGCAGTTCTTC.